Following are 21 T cell receptor beta chains from one sample sequenced in a study of blood T cells in healthy people across ages. Sample-barcoded 5' priming and a J-beta primer mix drove a second PCR of about 7 to 12 cycles. TCRdb recomputed calls from the 5' RACE reads with MiXCR, one row per CDR3 protein. This sample carries roughly 2 million distinct CDR3 sequences, 49% of them seen once, and the ten largest clones take approximately 2.1%. The sequencing sample was made of blood. The receptors derive from a middle-aged woman in good health.

This clonotype was found a few times. The chain links TRBV27 to TRBJ2-1; 8 bases fit TRBD2. CDR3 length: 15 residues. Trimming at V came to 3 bases and at J to 6 bases, leaving 7 bases not matched to a gene. Germline values: CDR1 MNHEY, CDR2 SMNVEV (reference sequence). Here the CDR3 DNA reads TGTGCCAGCAGTTTGGAGCGGGGGCGGGCCAATGAGCAGTTCTTC. Its translation: CASSLERGRANEQFF.

The chain carries TRBV7-2 and TRBJ2-1, with 10 nucleotides matching TRBD2. Germline values: CDR1 SGHTA, CDR2 FQGNSA. Trimming cost V 6 bases and J 2 bases; bases outside gene matches: 4. This CDR3 has 15 residues. The DNA for the CDR3 is TGTGCCAGCAGGGATAGCGGGGGGCCCTACAATGAGCAGTTCTTC. Protein: CASRDSGGPYNEQFF.

The rearrangement uses TRBV4-1 and TRBJ2-1; 8 nucleotides line up with TRBD1. Germline CDR1 reads MGHRA; CDR2 reads YSYEKL. The CDR3 loop spans 16 amino acids. Trimming at V came to 4 bases and at J to 7 bases, leaving 12 bases not matched to a gene. The CDR3 DNA sequence: TGCGCCAGCAGCCCAATCGACAGGGGATTTATAAATGAGCAGTTCTTC. Translating gives CASSPIDRGFINEQFF.

This chain joins TRBV5-1 and TRBJ2-1; D perhaps matches TRBD2 (6 bases). CDR1 is SGHRS and CDR2 is YFSETQ in the germline V gene. V lost 0 bases and J 4 bases, leaving 14 bases between the germline ends. This CDR3 has 16 amino acids. CDR3 sequence: CASSLVGGGIYNEQFF. In nucleotides, the CDR3 is TGCGCCAGCAGCTTGGTAGGTGGCGGGATTTACAATGAGCAGTTCTTC.

The V call is TRBV5-1, the J call TRBJ2-1; 12 nucleotides agree with TRBD2. Germline values: CDR1 SGHRS, CDR2 YFSETQ. V lost 2 bases, J lost 8 bases, and 8 bases stayed unmatched. The CDR3 loop spans 16 amino acids. The CDR3 region is CASSFATLAGGHEQFF. CDR3 DNA sequence: TGCGCCAGCAGCTTCGCGACACTAGCGGGGGGCCATGAGCAGTTCTTC.

The rearrangement uses TRBV7-2 and TRBJ2-1; 9 positions agree with TRBD1. From germline, CDR1 is SGHTA and CDR2 FQGNSA. CDR3 length: 15 amino acids. V was pared by 11 bases and J by 3 bases, with 11 bases of the junction left unmatched. The DNA for the CDR3 is TGTGCCGGCGGGCCCCGGGACAGGGACTACAATGAGCAGTTCTTC. This translates into CAGGPRDRDYNEQFF.

This clonotype was picked up a small number of times. The V and J genes are TRBV24-1 and TRBJ2-5, with TRBD2 identical over 9 bases. The V gene's germline CDR1 is KGHDR and CDR2 SFDVKD. This CDR3 is built from 17 residues. The ends lost 0 bases at V and 1 base at J; junction bases unmatched: 5. The CDR3 DNA is TGTGCCACCAGTGATTTGAGCGGCGGGGGGGCCCAAGAGACCCAGTACTTC. Protein product: CATSDLSGGGAQETQYF.

This clonotype was seen at least ten times. The gene calls are TRBV6-2 or TRBV6-3 and TRBJ2-3; D assignment may be TRBD1 or TRBD2 (7 bases each). Trimming cost V 5 bases and J 11 bases, with 23 bases left between them. The germline V gene encodes CDR1 MNHEY and CDR2 SVGEGT. The CDR3 loop spans 15 amino acids. CDR3 sequence: CASSTQGGSAGLQYF. For the CDR3, the DNA is TGTGCCAGCAGTACCCAGGGGGGGTCTGCGGGCCTGCAGTATTTT.

This clonotype occurred a few times. The chain employs TRBV20-1 and TRBJ2-1; D is undetermined. Deletions cut 7 bases from V and 6 bases from J, with 16 bases between. Germline V gene lookup returns CDR1 DFQATT and CDR2 SNEGSKA (reference sequence). This CDR3 is built from 13 residues. The DNA for the CDR3 is TGCAGTGAAAGGACCTCTACAAGCAATGAGCAGTTCTTC. This translates into CSERTSTSNEQFF.

The chain couples TRBV11-2 to TRBJ2-7; D is possibly TRBD1 (5 bases). Germline CDR1 SGHAT, CDR2 FQNNGV. Deletions cut 1 base from V and 7 bases from J, with 14 bases between. The CDR3 is made up of 14 amino acids. In DNA, the CDR3 is TGTGCCAGCAGCTTAGCAGGGCGCAACAATGAGCAGTACTTC. This codes for CASSLAGRNNEQYF.

This clonotype was recorded a few times. The rearrangement uses TRBV7-2 and TRBJ2-1, with D maybe TRBD2 (7 bases). CDR1 is SGHTA and CDR2 is FQGNSA in the germline V gene. This CDR3 spans 14 amino acids. V was clipped by 5 bases and J by 9 bases, with 17 bases between them. In DNA form, the CDR3 reads TGTGCCAGCAGCGCAGCTTTAGGGGGGGGTGAGCAGTTCTTC. As protein: CASSAALGGGEQFF.

The chain carries TRBV6-2 or TRBV6-3 and TRBJ2-4; perhaps TRBD2 as D (7 bases). The J call may be incorrect, as the DNA end agrees better with TRBJ2-5. CDR1 and CDR2 from the germline V gene are MNHEY and SVGEGT. This CDR3 spans 15 amino acids. The CDR3 DNA sequence: TGTGCCAGCAGTTATTTGCGGGGGCGCCAAGAGACCCAGTACTTC. Its translation: CASSYLRGRQETQYF.

This clonotype appeared a few times. This chain joins TRBV10-3 and TRBJ2-4, with D tentatively TRBD1 (5 bases). The end of the DNA is better explained by TRBJ2-5, so the J call may be wrong. This CDR3 comprises 13 residues. The germline V gene has CDR1 ENHRY and CDR2 SYGVKD. Written as DNA, the CDR3 is TGTGCCATCAGTGAGCAAGGGGTAGAGACCCAGTACTTC. Translation gives CAISEQGVETQYF.

The chain joins TRBV12-3 or TRBV12-4 to TRBJ1-1, with no clear D. Between the trimmed V and J ends, which lost 3 bases and 5 bases, there was a span of 7 bases. The CDR3 is 12 amino acids. The CDR3 region is CASSFRQTEAFF. The CDR3 nucleotides read TGTGCCAGCAGTTTTCGGCAGACTGAAGCTTTCTTT.

This clonotype was seen a few times. This chain joins TRBV5-6 and TRBJ1-4; D is uncertain. Between the trimmed V and J ends, which lost 1 base and 8 bases, there was a span of 6 bases. The CDR3 runs 12 residues. The germline V gene encodes CDR1 SGHDT and CDR2 YYEEEE. This CDR3 is CASSLRREKLFF. In DNA, the CDR3 is TGTGCCAGCAGCTTGAGGCGGGAAAAACTGTTTTTT.

V usage is TRBV29-1 and J usage is TRBJ1-1; TRBD1 matches 7 bases. Germline CDR1 reads SQVTM; CDR2 reads ANQGSEA. This CDR3 spans 13 amino acids. J lost 0 bases, V lost 7 bases, and 5 bases had no gene match. The CDR3 nucleotides read TGCAGCGGAGAGGGACAGTTGAACACTGAAGCTTTCTTT. Protein sequence: CSGEGQLNTEAFF.

The chain carries TRBV3-1 and TRBJ1-2, with TRBD1 identical over 8 bases. From germline, CDR1 is LGHDT and CDR2 YNNKEL (reference sequence). The CDR3 runs to 15 residues. J gave up 2 bases and V 5 bases, and 7 bases lay outside the gene matches. CDR3 sequence reads: CASSTVTGENYGYTF. The CDR3 coding sequence is TGTGCCAGCAGCACAGTGACAGGGGAGAACTATGGCTACACCTTC.

The rearrangement links TRBV6-2 or TRBV6-3 to TRBJ1-2, with D possibly matching TRBD1 (6 bases). CDR3 length: 13 amino acids. The germline gives CDR1 MNHEY, CDR2 SVGEGT. The V gene lost 7 bases and the J gene lost 6 bases, with 15 bases spanning the gap. The CDR3 DNA follows: TGTGCCAGCAATAGCAGGGGAGGGGATGGCTACACCTTC. It translates to CASNSRGGDGYTF.

The chain has TRBV20-1 and TRBJ2-1; TRBD1 agrees at 7 bases. In germline, CDR1 is DFQATT, CDR2 SNEGSKA (reference sequence). The CDR3 contains 14 residues. The CDR3 nucleotides read TGCAGCCCTAAGGGACAGAGCTCCTACAATGAGCAGTTCTTC. Protein product: CSPKGQSSYNEQFF.

The genes are TRBV20-1 and TRBJ2-3; 9 bases are shared with TRBD1. The CDR3 length is 15 residues. The V and J ends lost 6 bases and 4 bases, in that order; junction bases with no gene match: 11. Germline V CDR1 and CDR2: DFQATT, SNEGSKA (reference sequence). The CDR3 sequence is CSADGTGFFADTQYF. The CDR3 bases are TGCAGTGCGGATGGGACAGGGTTTTTCGCAGATACGCAGTATTTT.

V is TRBV7-2 and J is TRBJ2-1; 9 positions match TRBD2. The CDR3 loop spans 16 amino acids. Trimming at V came to 5 bases and at J to 2 bases, leaving 7 bases not matched to a gene. Germline CDR1 and CDR2: SGHTA and FQGNSA. CDR3 nucleotides: TGTGCCAGCAGCAGAGCCGGCGGGGGGGCCTACAATGAGCAGTTCTTC. This encodes CASSRAGGGAYNEQFF. Full variable domain (remainder filled in from reference TRBV7-2 and TRBJ2-1): GAGVSQSPSNKVTEKGKDVELRCDPISGHTALYWYRQSLGQGLEFLIYFQGNSAPDKSGLPSDRFSAERTGGSVSTLTIQRTQQEDSAVYLCASSRAGGGAYNEQFFGPGTRLTVL.